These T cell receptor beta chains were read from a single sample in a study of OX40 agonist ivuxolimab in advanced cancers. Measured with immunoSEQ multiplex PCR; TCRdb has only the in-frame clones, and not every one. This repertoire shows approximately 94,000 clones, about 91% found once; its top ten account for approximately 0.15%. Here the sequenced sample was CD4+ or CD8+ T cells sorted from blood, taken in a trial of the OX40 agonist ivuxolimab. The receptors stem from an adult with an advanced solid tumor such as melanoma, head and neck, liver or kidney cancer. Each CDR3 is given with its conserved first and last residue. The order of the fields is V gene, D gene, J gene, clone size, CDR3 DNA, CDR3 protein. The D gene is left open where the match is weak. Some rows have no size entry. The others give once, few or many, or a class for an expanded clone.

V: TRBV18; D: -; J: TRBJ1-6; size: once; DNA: TGTGCCAGCTCACCCGACGTCCGGACCTTTTCACCCCTCCACTTT; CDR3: CASSPDVRTFSPLHF
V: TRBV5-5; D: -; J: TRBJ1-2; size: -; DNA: TGTGCCAGCAGCTCAACAGGAACCTCTGGTGGCTACACCTTC; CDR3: CASSSTGTSGGYTF
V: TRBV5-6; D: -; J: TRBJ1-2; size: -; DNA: TGTGCCAGCAGCTTGAATGACAGGCCTAGCGGTCTCTATGGCTACACCTTC; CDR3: CASSLNDRPSGLYGYTF
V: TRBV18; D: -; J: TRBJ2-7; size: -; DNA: TGTGCCAGCTCGGGGCTGGACGAGCAGTACTTC; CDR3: CASSGLDEQYF
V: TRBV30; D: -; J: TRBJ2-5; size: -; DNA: TGTGCCTGGAGTCCCAAGGGTCGAGAGACCCAGTACTTC; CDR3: CAWSPKGRETQYF
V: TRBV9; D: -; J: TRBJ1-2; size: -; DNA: TGTGCCAGCAGCGCTACCGGGATCTATGGCTACACCTTC; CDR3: CASSATGIYGYTF
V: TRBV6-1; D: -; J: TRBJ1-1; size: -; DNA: TGTGCCAGCAGTACCCGGACTGTGAACACTGAAGCTTTCTTT; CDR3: CASSTRTVNTEAFF
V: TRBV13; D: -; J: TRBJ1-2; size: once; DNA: TGTGCCAGCAGCTTAGGACAGCCTCCCCACTATGGCTACACCTTC; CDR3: CASSLGQPPHYGYTF
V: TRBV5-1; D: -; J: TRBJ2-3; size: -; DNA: TGCGCCAGCAGCTTGGCGGCAGGAGCAGATACGCAGTATTTT; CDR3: CASSLAAGADTQYF
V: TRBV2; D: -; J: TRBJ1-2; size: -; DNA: TGTGCCAGCAGTCTTAAGTCACAGGTCGGGGGCTACACCTTC; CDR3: CASSLKSQVGGYTF
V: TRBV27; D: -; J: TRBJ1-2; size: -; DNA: TGTGCCAGCAGTTTATCGATCCCTGGGGGGGGCTACTATGGCTACACCTTC; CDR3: CASSLSIPGGGYYGYTF
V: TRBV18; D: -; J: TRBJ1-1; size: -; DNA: TGTGCCAGCTCATTAAATCGGGGCACTGAAGCTTTCTTT; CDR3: CASSLNRGTEAFF
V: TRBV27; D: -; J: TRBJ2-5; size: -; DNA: TGTGCCAGCAGTTACCTCCAGGGGGGTCAAGAGACCCAGTACTTC; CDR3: CASSYLQGGQETQYF
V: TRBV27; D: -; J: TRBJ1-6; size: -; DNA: TGTGCCAGCAGTTTATACAGTCCGGACTCCTATAATTCACCCCTCCACTTT; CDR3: CASSLYSPDSYNSPLHF
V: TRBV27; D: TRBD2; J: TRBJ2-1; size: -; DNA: TGTGCCAGCAGTCTCCCCCCCTTAGCGGGACACAATGAGCAGTTCTTC; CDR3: CASSLPPLAGHNEQFF
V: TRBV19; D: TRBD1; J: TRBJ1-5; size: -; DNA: TGTGCCAGTAGGCGGCAGGGGGGGATGAGCAATCAGCCCCAGCATTTT; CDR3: CASRRQGGMSNQPQHF
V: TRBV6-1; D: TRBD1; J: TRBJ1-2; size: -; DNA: TGTGCCAGCAGGGACAGGGGGCCGGGGTATGGCTACACCTTC; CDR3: CASRDRGPGYGYTF
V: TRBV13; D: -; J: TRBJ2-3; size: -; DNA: TGTGCCAGCAGCTTAGTGGGGCCAGATACGCAGTATTTT; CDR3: CASSLVGPDTQYF
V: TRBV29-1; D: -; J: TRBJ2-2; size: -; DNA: TGCAGCGTTGAGGGGGGAAAGTATACCGGGGAGCTGTTTTTT; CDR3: CSVEGGKYTGELFF
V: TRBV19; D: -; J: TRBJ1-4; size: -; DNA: TGTGCCAGTAGTCCACAACAGGGAGGTGGTGAAAAACTGTTTTTT; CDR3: CASSPQQGGGEKLFF
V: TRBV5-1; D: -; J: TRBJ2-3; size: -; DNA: TGCGCCAGCAGCTTGGGGGGCGCGAGGGGAGATACGCAGTATTTT; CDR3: CASSLGGARGDTQYF
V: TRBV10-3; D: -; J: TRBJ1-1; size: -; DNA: TGTGCCATCAGTGATAGTTTCGACAAGAGCACTGAAGCTTTCTTT; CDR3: CAISDSFDKSTEAFF
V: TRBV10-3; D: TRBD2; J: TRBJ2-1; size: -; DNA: TGTGCCATCAGGAATATAGCGGGAGGAAGTAATGAGCAGTTCTTC; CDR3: CAIRNIAGGSNEQFF
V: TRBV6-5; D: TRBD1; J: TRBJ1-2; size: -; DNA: TGTGCCAGCAGTTCCTCAGGACAGGGCTTCGGCTACACCTTC; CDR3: CASSSSGQGFGYTF
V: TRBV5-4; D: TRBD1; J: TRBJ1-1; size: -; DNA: TGTGCCAGCAGCTCTGGACAGGGGAGGACTGAAGCTTTCTTT; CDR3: CASSSGQGRTEAFF
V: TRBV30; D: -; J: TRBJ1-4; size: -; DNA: TGTGCCTGGACCCGACCGTTACCTAATGAAAAACTGTTTTTT; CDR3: CAWTRPLPNEKLFF
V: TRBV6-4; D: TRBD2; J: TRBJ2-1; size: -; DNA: TGTGCCAGCATATCAGACGGACTAGCGGTCCACGATGAGCAGTTCTTC; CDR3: CASISDGLAVHDEQFF
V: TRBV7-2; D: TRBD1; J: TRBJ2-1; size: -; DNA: TGTGCCAGCAGCCCAAGACGAACAGGGGGTTACAATGAGCAGTTCTTC; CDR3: CASSPRRTGGYNEQFF
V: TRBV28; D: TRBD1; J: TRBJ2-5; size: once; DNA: TGTGCCAGCAGCCCCTTGGACAGGGGATACGGAGAGACCCAGTACTTC; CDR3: CASSPLDRGYGETQYF
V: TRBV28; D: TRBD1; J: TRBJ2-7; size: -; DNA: TGTGCCAGCTACTCCAGTTTGACAGGGGCGACCGTCACCTACGAGCAGTACTTC; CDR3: CASYSSLTGATVTYEQYF
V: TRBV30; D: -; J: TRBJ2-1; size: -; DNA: TGTGCCTGGGACCGGTACAATGAGCAGTTCTTC; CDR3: CAWDRYNEQFF
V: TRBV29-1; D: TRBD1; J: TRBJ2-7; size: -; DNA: TGCAGCGTTGAAAAACGCACGGGACAGGGCTACGAGCAGTACTTC; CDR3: CSVEKRTGQGYEQYF
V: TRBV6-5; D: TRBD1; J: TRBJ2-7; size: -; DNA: TGTGCCACCGGGACAGGGGGCTCCTACGAGCAGTACTTC; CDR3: CATGTGGSYEQYF
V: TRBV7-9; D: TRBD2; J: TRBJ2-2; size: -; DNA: TGTGCCAGCAGACCTAGCGGAGGGAACACCGGGGAGCTGTTTTTT; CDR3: CASRPSGGNTGELFF
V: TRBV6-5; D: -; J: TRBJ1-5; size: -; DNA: TGTGCCAGCAGTTACTCACCAGGAAGCAATCAGCCCCAGCATTTT; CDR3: CASSYSPGSNQPQHF
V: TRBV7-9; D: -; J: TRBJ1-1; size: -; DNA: TGTGCCAGCAGCTTAAAGGGAGGGGATCCCCAAGCTTTCTTT; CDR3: CASSLKGGDPQAFF
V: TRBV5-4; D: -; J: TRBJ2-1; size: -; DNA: TGTGCCAGCAGTGTGACAACCCCGAATGAGCAGTTCTTC; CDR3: CASSVTTPNEQFF
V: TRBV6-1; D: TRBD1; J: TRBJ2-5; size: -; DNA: TGTGCCAGCAATGACAGGGGGCTCGGAGAGACCCAGTACTTC; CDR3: CASNDRGLGETQYF
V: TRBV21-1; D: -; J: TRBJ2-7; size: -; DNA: TGTGCCAGAAGACCGGGAGACGCAGGGCCCCCCTACGAGCAGTACTTC; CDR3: CARRPGDAGPPYEQYF
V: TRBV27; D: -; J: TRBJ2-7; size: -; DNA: TGTGCCAGCACCGCGACAGGCCTCCCCTACGAGCAGTACTTC; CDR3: CASTATGLPYEQYF
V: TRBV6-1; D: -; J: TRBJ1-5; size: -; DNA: TGTGCCAGCAGCACGGGGATCAATCAGCCCCAGCATTTT; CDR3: CASSTGINQPQHF
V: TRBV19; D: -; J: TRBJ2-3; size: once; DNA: TGTGCCAGTAGTCCCCCCGGACAGTACTCTGGCACAGATACGCAGTATTTT; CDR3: CASSPPGQYSGTDTQYF
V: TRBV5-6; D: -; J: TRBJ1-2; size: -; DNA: TGTGCCAGCAGCTTGGATTTGTTAACAGGCGCTAACTATGGCTACACCTTC; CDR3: CASSLDLLTGANYGYTF
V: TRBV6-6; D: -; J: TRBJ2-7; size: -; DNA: TGTGCCAGCAGTTACCCGGGACTGGCCTACGAGCAGTACTTC; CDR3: CASSYPGLAYEQYF
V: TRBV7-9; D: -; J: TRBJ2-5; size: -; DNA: TGTGCCAGCAGCTCACTAAGGCAGACCCAGTACTTC; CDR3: CASSSLRQTQYF
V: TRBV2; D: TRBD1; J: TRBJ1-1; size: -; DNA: TGTGCCAGCAGGGAACTGGGACAGATAAACACTGAAGCTTTCTTT; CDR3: CASRELGQINTEAFF
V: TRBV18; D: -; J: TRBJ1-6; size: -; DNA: TGTGCCAGCTCACTCCCCGGTCTGTCACCCCTCCACTTT; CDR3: CASSLPGLSPLHF
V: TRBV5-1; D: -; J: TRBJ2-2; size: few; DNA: TGCGCCAGCAGCCTGGGCGGTCGCTACACCGGGGAGCTGTTTTTT; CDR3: CASSLGGRYTGELFF
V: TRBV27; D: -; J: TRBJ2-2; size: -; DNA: TGTGCCAGCAGTTTTGCGGGTACCGGGGAGCTGTTTTTT; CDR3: CASSFAGTGELFF
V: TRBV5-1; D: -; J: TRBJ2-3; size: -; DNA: TGCGCCAGCAGCTTGATGAGCACAGATACGCAGTATTTT; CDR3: CASSLMSTDTQYF
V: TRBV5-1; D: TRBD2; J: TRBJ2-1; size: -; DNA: TGCGCCAGCAGCCCAAAAAGCGGGGGGGCCTTGAATGAGCAGTTCTTC; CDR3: CASSPKSGGALNEQFF
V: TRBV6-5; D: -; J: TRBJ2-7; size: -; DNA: TGTGCCAGCAGTCCCGGAACTAGCTCTGTTTACGAGCAGTACTTC; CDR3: CASSPGTSSVYEQYF
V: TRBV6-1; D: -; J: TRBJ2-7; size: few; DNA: TGTGCCAGCGGTTCCGCTCGGGGGTTCTCCTACGAGCAGTACTTC; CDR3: CASGSARGFSYEQYF
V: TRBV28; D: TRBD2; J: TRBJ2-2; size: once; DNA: TGTGCCAGCAGTGATCGGACTAGCGGGAGCGGGGAGCTGTTTTTT; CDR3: CASSDRTSGSGELFF